The 10 T cell receptor beta chains presented below share a single source sample, sequenced in a study of CD8 T cells in Susac syndrome. Random-hexamer reverse transcription was applied to roughly 0.45 to 1 ug RNA. TCRdb re-derived calls from the immunoSEQ multiplex PCR reads in MiXCR, one entry per CDR3 protein. The sample carries a few hundred thousand distinct CDR3 sequences, around 95% recorded once. Material for sequencing was CD4+ T cells from PBMCs. The receptors shown here come from a human donor with multiple sclerosis.

The chain is built from TRBV7-9 and TRBJ2-7, with D uncertain. The CDR3 spans 19 residues. Per the germline V gene, CDR1 is SEHNR and CDR2 is FQNEAQ (reference sequence). Deletions cut 4 bases from V and 7 bases from J, with 32 bases between. The CDR3 DNA follows: TGTGCCAGCAGCTCACTCTGCTGGTTCGTGGCAATGGGGTCTCGAGAGCAGTACGTC. Translation: CASSSLCWFVAMGSREQYV.

CDR3 DNA sequence: TGTGCCAGCAGTGGGAATGAAGGCAATGAGCAGTTCTTC. Translation: CASSGNEGNEQFF. V usage is TRBV2 and J usage is TRBJ2-1, with D hard to call. With 4 bases removed from V and 6 bases from J, the gap between germline ends came to 10 bases. The CDR3 length is 13 residues. Germline V gene lookup returns CDR1 SNHLY and CDR2 FYNNEI.

The chain combines TRBV11-2 with TRBJ2-3; D not certain. CDR1 and CDR2 from the germline V gene are SGHAT and FQNNGV. The CDR3 has 13 residues. Trimming took 4 bases from V and 11 from J, leaving 16 bases between them. Here the CDR3 reads CASSSGPAGWQYF. The CDR3 nucleotides read TGTGCCAGCAGCTCCGGACCGGCCGGGTGGCAGTATTTT.

The rearrangement joins TRBV20-1 to TRBJ2-7; a weak D match, TRBD2 (6 bases). Trimming left V 3 bases short and J 4 bases short, with 7 bases between. This CDR3 has 11 amino acids. Germline lookup yields CDR1 DFQATT and CDR2 SNEGSKA (reference sequence). The DNA for the CDR3 is TGCAGTGCTAGTGGGGGGTACGAGCAGTACGTC. This encodes CSASGGYEQYV.

The chain employs TRBV24-1 and TRBJ1-1, with D unclear. The CDR3 covers 11 residues. Trimming removed 10 bases at V and 10 bases at J, with 15 bases between. The V gene's germline CDR1 is KGHDR and CDR2 SFDVKD. CDR3 nucleotides: TGTGCCACTGAGGCTGCAGGTCGAGCTTTCTTT. Its protein product is CATEAAGRAFF.

The chain recombines TRBV20-1 with TRBJ2-5; 9 bases agree with TRBD2. V was clipped by 6 bases and J by 4 bases; unmatched bases: 6. Germline lookup yields CDR1 DFQATT and CDR2 SNEGSKA (reference sequence). CDR3 length: 13 residues. CDR3 amino acids: CSARGGGPETQYF. In DNA, the CDR3 is TGCAGTGCCCGCGGGGGGGGCCCAGAGACCCAGTACTTC.

This chain connects TRBV20-1 to TRBJ2-6; D is unresolved. The CDR3 runs 15 residues. V was pared by 1 base and J by 1 base, with 8 bases between. Looked up from germline, CDR1 is DFQATT and CDR2 is SNEGSKA (reference sequence). The CDR3: CSARVPGSGANVLTF. The CDR3, as DNA: TGCAGTGCTAGAGTCCCCGGGTCTGGGGCCAACGTCCTGACTTTC.

The chain joins TRBV20-1 to TRBJ2-5; D may be TRBD1 or TRBD2 (6 bases each). The CDR3 sequence is 12 residues long. Between the trimmed V and J ends, which lost 4 bases and 5 bases, there was a span of 11 bases. CDR1 is DFQATT and CDR2 is SNEGSKA in the germline V gene (reference sequence). DNA of the CDR3: TGCAGTGCTACGGGGGCCTGGGAGACCCAGTACTTC. Its protein is CSATGAWETQYF.

This chain links TRBV7-9 with TRBJ1-2; TRBD1 might be the D (6 bases). This CDR3 spans 17 amino acids. Germline V CDR1 and CDR2: SEHNR, FQNEAQ (reference sequence). The ends were cut back, 4 bases at V and 4 bases at J, with 22 bases in the middle. Here the CDR3 DNA reads TGTGCCAGCAGCTCGACCCTCCTACAGGGAAGTTTCTATGGCTACACCTTC. This sequence encodes CASSSTLLQGSFYGYTF.

V gene TRBV2 combines with J gene TRBJ2-7; no clear D gene. The CDR3 covers 10 residues. The V end lost 7 bases, the J end lost 6 bases, and 7 bases lay between the germline ends. Germline V lookup: CDR1 SNHLY, CDR2 FYNNEI. The CDR3 sequence is CASNRFEQYV. The CDR3 nucleotides are TGTGCCAGCAATAGATTCGAGCAGTACGTC.